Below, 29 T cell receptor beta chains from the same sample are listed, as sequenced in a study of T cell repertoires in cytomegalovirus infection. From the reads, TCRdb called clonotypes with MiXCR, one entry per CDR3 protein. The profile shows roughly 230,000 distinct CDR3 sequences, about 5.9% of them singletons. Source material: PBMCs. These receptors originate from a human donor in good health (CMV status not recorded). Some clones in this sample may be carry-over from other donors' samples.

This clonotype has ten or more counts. CDR3 DNA sequence: TGTGCCAGCAGCTTGGGAGGTACGGACAGGAAAGGGACGCAGTATTTT. This sequence encodes CASSLGGTDRKGTQYF. The chain has TRBV5-4 and TRBJ2-3; 7 bases align to TRBD1. CDR3 length: 16 residues. The trim removed 0 bases at V and 9 bases at J, leaving 13 bases unmatched. Germline V gene lookup returns CDR1 SGHNT and CDR2 YYREEE (reference sequence).

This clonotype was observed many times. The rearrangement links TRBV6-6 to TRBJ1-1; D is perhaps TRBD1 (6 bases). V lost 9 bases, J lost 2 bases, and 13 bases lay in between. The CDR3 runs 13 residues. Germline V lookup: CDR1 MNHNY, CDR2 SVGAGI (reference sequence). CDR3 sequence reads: CASGGQHNTEAFF. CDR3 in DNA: TGTGCCAGTGGAGGACAGCACAACACTGAAGCTTTCTTT.

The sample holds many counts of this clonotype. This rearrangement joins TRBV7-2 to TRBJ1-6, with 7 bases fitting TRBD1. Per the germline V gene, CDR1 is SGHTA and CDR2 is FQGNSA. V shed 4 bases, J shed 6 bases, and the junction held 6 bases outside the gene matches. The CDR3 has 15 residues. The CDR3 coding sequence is TGTGCCAGCAGCTACTCCGGGACAGTTAATTCACCCCTCCACTTT. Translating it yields CASSYSGTVNSPLHF.

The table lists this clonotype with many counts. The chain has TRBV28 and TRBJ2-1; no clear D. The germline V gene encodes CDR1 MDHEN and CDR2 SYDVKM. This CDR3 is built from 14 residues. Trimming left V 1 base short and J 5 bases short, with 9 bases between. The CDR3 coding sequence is TGTGCCAGCAGTTTATCTGCAGGCAACAATGAGCAGTTCTTC. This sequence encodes CASSLSAGNNEQFF.

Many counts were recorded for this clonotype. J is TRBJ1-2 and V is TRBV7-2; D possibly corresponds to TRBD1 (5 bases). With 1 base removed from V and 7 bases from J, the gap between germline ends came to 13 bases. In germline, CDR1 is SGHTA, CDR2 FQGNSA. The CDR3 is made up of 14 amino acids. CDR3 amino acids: CASSLGQARGGYTF. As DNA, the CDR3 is TGTGCCAGCAGCTTAGGGCAGGCGAGGGGTGGCTACACCTTC. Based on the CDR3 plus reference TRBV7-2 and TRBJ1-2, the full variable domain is GAGVSQSPSNKVTEKGKDVELRCDPISGHTALYWYRQSLGQGLEFLIYFQGNSAPDKSGLPSDRFSAERTGGSVSTLTIQRTQQEDSAVYLCASSLGQARGGYTFGSGTRLTVV.

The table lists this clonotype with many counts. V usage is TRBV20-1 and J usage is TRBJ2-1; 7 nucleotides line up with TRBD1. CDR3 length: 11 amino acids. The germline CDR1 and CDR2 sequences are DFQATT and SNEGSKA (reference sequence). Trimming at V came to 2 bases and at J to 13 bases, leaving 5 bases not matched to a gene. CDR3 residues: CSARMTGHQFF. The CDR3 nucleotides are TGCAGTGCTAGAATGACAGGGCATCAGTTCTTC.

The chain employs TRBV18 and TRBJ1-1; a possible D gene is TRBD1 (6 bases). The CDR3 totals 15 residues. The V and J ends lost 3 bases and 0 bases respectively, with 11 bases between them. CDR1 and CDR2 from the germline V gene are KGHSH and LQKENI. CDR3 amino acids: CASSPPTGMNTEAFF. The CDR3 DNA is TGTGCCAGCTCACCCCCCACAGGGATGAACACTGAAGCTTTCTTT.

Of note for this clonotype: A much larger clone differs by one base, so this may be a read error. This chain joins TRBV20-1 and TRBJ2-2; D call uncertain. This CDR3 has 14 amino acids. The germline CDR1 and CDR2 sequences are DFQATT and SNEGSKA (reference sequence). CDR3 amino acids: CSASEPTNIGELFF. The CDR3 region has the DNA TGCAGTGCCTCCGAGCCTACGAACATCGGGGAGCTGTTTTTT.

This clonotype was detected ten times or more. DNA of the CDR3: TGTGCCAGCAGTTACTCCCCCCTAGACGAGCAGTACTTC. Its protein product is CASSYSPLDEQYF. V usage is TRBV6-2 or TRBV6-3 and J usage is TRBJ2-7; D ambiguous. There are 13 residues in the CDR3. The V gene lost 0 bases and the J gene lost 5 bases, with 8 bases spanning the gap. Per the germline V gene, CDR1 is MNHEY and CDR2 is SVGEGT.

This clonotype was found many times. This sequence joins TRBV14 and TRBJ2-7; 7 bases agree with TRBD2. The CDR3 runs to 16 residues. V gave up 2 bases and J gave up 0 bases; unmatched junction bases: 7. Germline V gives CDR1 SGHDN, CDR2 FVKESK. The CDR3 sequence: CASSQYPAGTSYEQYF. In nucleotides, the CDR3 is TGTGCCAGCAGCCAATATCCAGCGGGGACCTCCTACGAGCAGTACTTC.

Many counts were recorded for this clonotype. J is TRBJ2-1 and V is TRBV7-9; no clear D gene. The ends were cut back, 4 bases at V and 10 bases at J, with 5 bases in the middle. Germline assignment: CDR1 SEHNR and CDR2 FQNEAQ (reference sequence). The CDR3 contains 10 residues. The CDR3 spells CASSSLEQFF. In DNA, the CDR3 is TGTGCCAGCAGCTCCCTAGAGCAGTTCTTC. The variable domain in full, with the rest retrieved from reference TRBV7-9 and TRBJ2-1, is DTGVSQNPRHKITKRGQNVTFRCDPISEHNRLYWYRQTLGQGPEFLTYFQNEAQLEKSRLLSDRFSAERPKGSFSTLEIQRTEQGDSAMYLCASSSLEQFFGPGTRLTVL.

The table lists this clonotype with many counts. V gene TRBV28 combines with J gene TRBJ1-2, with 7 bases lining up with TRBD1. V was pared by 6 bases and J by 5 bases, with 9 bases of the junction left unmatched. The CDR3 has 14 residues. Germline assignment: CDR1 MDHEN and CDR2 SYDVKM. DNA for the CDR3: TGTGCCAGCAGACCGGGACAGAGTGTATATGGCTACACCTTC. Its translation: CASRPGQSVYGYTF.

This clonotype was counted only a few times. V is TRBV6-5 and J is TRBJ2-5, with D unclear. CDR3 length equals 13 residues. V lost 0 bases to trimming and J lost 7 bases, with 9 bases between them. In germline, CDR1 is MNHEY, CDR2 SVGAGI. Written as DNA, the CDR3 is TGTGCCAGCAGTTACTCGTCGGTGTCGACCCAGTACTTC. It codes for CASSYSSVSTQYF.

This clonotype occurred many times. The CDR3 DNA reads TGCGCCAGCAGCGGTCAGTTTACGAGCACTGAAGCTTTCTTT. Translating it yields CASSGQFTSTEAFF. The chain uses TRBV4-1 and TRBJ1-1; D is undetermined. This CDR3 has 14 amino acids. The V gene lost 5 bases and the J gene lost 4 bases, with 14 bases spanning the gap. Looked up from germline, CDR1 is MGHRA and CDR2 is YSYEKL.

CDR3 bases: TGTGCCAGCAGTTCACTAGCGGGGGCCCCCGATACGCAGTATTTT. Protein product: CASSSLAGAPDTQYF. The gene calls are TRBV12-3 or TRBV12-4 and TRBJ2-3; 11 bases line up with TRBD2. This CDR3 contains 15 residues. V was pared by 4 bases and J by 6 bases, with 6 bases of the junction left unmatched.

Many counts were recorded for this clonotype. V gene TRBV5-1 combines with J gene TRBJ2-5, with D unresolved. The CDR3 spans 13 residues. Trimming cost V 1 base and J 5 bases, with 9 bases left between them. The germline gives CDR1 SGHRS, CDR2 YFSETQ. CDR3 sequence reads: CASSLFPSETQYF. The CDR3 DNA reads TGCGCCAGCAGCTTGTTCCCTTCGGAGACCCAGTACTTC.

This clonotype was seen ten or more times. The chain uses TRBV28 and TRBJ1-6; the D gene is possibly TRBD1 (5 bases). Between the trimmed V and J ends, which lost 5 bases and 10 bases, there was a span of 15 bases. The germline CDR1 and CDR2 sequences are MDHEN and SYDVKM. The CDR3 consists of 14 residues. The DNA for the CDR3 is TGTGCCAGCAGTCCCGGGGGGGAGAGGTCACCCCTCCACTTT. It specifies CASSPGGERSPLHF.

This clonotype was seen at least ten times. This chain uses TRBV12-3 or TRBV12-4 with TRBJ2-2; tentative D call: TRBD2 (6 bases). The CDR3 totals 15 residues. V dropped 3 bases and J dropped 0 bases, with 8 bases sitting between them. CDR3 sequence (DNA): TGTGCCAGCAGTTTGGGGACTCCGAACACCGGGGAGCTGTTTTTT. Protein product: CASSLGTPNTGELFF.

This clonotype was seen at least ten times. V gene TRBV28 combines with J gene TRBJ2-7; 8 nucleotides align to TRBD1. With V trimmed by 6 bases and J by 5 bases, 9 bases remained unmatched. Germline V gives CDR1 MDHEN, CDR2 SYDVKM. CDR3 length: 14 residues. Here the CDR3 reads CASSEQGVGDEQYF. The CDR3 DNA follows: TGTGCCAGCAGCGAACAGGGGGTCGGGGACGAGCAGTACTTC.

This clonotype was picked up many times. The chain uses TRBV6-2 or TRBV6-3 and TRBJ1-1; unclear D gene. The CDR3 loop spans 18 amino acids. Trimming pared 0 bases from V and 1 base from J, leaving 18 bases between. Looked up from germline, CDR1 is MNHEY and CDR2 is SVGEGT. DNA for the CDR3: TGTGCCAGCAGTTACTCGATCTTCGGTCGGCGTACGAACACTGAAGCTTTCTTT. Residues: CASSYSIFGRRTNTEAFF.

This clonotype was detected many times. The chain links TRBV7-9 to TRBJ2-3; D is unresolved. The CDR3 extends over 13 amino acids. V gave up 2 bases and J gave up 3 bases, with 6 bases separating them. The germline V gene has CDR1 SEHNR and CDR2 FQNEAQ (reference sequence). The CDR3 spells CASSLSRTDTQYF. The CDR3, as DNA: TGTGCCAGCAGCTTAAGCAGAACAGATACGCAGTATTTT. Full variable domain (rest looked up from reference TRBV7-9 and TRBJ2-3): DTGVSQNPRHKITKRGQNVTFRCDPISEHNRLYWYRQTLGQGPEFLTYFQNEAQLEKSRLLSDRFSAERPKGSFSTLEIQRTEQGDSAMYLCASSLSRTDTQYFGPGTRLTVL.

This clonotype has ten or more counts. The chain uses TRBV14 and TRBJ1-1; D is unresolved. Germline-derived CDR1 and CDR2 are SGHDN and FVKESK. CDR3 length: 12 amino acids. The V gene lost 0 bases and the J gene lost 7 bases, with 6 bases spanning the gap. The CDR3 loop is CASSQDSFEAFF. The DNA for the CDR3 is TGTGCCAGCAGCCAAGATTCTTTTGAAGCTTTCTTT.

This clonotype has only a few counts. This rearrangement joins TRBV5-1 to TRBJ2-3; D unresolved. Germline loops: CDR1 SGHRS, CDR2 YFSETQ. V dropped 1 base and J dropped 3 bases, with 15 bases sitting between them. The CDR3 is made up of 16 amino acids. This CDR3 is CASSLHSQESTDTQYF. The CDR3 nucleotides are TGCGCCAGCAGCTTGCATTCGCAGGAGTCGACAGATACGCAGTATTTT.

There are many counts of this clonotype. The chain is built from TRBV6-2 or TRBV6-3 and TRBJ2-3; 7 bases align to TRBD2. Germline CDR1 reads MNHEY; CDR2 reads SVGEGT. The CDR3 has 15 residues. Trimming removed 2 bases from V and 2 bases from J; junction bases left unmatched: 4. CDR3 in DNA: TGTGCCAGCAGTTACCAACGGGACTACACAGATACGCAGTATTTT. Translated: CASSYQRDYTDTQYF.

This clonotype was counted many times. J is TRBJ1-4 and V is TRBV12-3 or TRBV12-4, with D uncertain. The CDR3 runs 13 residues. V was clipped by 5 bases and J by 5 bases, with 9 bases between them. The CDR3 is CASSPVLNEKLFF. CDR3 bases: TGTGCCAGCAGTCCGGTCCTCAATGAAAAACTGTTTTTT.

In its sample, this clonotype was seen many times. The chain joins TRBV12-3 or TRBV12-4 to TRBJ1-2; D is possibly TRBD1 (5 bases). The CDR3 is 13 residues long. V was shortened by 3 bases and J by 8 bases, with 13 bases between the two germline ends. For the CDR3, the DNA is TGTGCCAGCAGTTTTAGAGGGGTGGAAGGCTACACCTTC. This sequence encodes CASSFRGVEGYTF.

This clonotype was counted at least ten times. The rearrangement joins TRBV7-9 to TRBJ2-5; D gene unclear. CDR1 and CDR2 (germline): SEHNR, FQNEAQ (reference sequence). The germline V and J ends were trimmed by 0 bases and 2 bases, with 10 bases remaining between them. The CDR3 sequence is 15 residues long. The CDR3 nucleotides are TGTGCCAGCAGCTTAGCCATCGGCAGGCAAGAGACCCAGTACTTC. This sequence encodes CASSLAIGRQETQYF.

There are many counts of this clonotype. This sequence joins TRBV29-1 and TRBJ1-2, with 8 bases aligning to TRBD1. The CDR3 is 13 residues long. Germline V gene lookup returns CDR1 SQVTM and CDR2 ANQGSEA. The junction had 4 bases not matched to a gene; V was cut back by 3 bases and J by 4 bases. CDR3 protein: CSVELDRAYGYTF. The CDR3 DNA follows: TGCAGCGTTGAGTTGGACAGGGCCTATGGCTACACCTTC.

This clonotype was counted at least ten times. CDR3 loop: CASGGSTETQYF. The CDR3 DNA is TGTGCCAGCGGGGGGTCCACAGAGACCCAGTACTTC. The V and J genes are TRBV2 and TRBJ2-5; D may be TRBD2 (6 bases). V was shortened by 8 bases and J by 4 bases, with 11 bases between the two germline ends. This CDR3 region has 12 residues. The germline V gene has CDR1 SNHLY and CDR2 FYNNEI.